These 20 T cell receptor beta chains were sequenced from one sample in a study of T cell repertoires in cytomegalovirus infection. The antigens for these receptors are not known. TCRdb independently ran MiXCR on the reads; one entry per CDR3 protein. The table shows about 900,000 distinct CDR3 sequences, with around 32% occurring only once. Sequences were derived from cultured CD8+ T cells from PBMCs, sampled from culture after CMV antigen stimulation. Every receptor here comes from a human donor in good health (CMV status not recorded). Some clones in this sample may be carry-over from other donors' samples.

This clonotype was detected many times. The CDR3 spells CASSGRTDTQYF. CDR3 bases: TGTGCCAGCAGCGGACGAACAGATACGCAGTATTTT. The chain links TRBV7-8 to TRBJ2-3; D uncertain. Germline V gives CDR1 SGHVS, CDR2 FQNEAQ. The CDR3 spans 12 residues. Trimming pared 5 bases from V and 3 bases from J, leaving 6 bases between.

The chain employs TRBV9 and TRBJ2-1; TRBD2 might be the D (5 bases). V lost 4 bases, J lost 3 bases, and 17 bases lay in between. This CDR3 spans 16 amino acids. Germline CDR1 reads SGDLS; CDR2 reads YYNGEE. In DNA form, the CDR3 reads TGTGCCAGCAGCCCCCCGACGGGGAACCACTACAATGAGCAGTTCTTC. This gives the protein CASSPPTGNHYNEQFF.

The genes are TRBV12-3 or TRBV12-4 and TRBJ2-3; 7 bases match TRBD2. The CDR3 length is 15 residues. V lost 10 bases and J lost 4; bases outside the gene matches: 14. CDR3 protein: CATRLPGGGADTQYF. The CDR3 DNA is TGTGCCACCAGATTGCCTGGGGGGGGTGCAGATACGCAGTATTTT.

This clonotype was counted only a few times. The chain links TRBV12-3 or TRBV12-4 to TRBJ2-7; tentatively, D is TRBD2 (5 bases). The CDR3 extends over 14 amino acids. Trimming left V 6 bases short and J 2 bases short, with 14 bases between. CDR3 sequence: CASSESSLTYEQYF. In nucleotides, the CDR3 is TGTGCCAGCAGCGAGTCTAGCCTGACCTACGAGCAGTACTTC.

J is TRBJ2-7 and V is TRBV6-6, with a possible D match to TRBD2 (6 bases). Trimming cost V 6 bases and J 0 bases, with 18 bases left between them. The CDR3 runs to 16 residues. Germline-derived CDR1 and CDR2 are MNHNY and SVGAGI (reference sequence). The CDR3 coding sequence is TGTGCCAGCAGCCGGCTGGCGGGGACCAACTCCTACGAGCAGTACGTC. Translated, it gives CASSRLAGTNSYEQYV.

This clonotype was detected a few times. Here the CDR3 reads CASKLSGFERGYTF. The CDR3 DNA follows: TGTGCCAGCAAACTTTCGGGGTTCGAACGTGGCTACACCTTC. The rearrangement joins TRBV28 to TRBJ1-2, with D uncertain. Germline assignment: CDR1 MDHEN and CDR2 SYDVKM. The CDR3 loop spans 14 amino acids. Trimming took off 7 bases at V and 7 bases at J, with 19 bases between the two ends.

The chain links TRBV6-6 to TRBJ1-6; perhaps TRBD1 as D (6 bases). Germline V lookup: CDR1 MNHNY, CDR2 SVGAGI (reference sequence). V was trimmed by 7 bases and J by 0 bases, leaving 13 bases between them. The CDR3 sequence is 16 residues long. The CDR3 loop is CASTEQGASYNSPLHF. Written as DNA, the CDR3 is TGTGCCAGCACCGAACAGGGAGCCTCCTATAATTCACCCCTCCACTTT.

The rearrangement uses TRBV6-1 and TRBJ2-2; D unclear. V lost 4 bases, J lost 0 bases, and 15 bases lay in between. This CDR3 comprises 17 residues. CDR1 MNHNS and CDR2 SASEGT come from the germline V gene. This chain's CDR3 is CASSADPGRTNTGELFF. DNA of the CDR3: TGTGCCAGCAGTGCCGACCCTGGACGGACGAACACCGGGGAGCTGTTTTTT.

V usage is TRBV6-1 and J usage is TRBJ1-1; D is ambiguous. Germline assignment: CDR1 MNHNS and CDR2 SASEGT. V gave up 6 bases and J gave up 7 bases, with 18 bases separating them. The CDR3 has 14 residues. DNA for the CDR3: TGTGCCAGCAGCTTTCCCGACACAGCGAATGAAGCTTTCTTT. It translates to CASSFPDTANEAFF.

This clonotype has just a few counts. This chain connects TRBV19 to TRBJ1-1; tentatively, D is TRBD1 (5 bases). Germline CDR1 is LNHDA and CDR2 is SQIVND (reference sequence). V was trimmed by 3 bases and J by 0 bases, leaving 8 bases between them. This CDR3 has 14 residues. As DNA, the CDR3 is TGTGCCAGTAGTATGGAGGGGATGAACACTGAAGCTTTCTTT. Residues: CASSMEGMNTEAFF. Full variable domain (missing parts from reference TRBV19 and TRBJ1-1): DGGITQSPKYLFRKEGQNVTLSCEQNLNHDAMYWYRQDPGQGLRLIYYSQIVNDFQKGDIAEGYSVSREKKESFPLTVTSAQKNPTAFYLCASSMEGMNTEAFFGQGTRLTVV.

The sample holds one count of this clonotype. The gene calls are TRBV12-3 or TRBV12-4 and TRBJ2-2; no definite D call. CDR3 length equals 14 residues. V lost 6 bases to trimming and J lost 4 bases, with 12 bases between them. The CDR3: CASSPSLITGELFF. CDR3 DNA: TGTGCCAGCAGCCCGTCACTTATCACCGGGGAGCTGTTTTTT.

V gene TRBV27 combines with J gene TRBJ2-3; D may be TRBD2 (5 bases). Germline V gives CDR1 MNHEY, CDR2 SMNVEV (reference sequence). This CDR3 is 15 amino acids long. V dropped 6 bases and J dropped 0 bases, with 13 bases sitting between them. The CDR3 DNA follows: TGTGCCAGCAGCACTAGAATTATAAGCACAGATACGCAGTATTTT. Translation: CASSTRIISTDTQYF.

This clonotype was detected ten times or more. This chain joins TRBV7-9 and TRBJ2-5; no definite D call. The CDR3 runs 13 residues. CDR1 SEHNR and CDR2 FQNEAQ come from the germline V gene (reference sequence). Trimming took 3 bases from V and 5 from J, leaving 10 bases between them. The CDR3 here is CASSFPNKETQYF. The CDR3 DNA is TGTGCCAGCAGCTTTCCCAATAAGGAGACCCAGTACTTC.

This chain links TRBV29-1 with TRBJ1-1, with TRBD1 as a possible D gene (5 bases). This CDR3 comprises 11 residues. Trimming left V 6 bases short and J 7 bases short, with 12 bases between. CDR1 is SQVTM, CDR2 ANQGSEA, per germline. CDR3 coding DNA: TGCAGCGTGGAGCCGACAGATGAAGCTTTCTTT. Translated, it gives CSVEPTDEAFF.

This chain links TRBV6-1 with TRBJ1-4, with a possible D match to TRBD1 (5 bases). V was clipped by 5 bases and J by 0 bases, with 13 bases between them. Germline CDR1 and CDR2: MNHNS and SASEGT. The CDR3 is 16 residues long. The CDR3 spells CASSRDRYATNEKLFF. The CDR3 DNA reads TGTGCCAGCAGTAGAGACAGATATGCAACTAATGAAAAACTGTTTTTT.

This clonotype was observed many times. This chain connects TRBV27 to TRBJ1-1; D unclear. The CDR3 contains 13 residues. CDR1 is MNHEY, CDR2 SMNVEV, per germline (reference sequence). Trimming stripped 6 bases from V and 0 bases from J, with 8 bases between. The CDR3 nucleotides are TGTGCCAGCAGCTTTTGGATGAACACTGAAGCTTTCTTT. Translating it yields CASSFWMNTEAFF.

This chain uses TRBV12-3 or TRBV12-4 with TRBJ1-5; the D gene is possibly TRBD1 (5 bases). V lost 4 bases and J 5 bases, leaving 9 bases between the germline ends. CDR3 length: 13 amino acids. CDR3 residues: CASSSGIHQPQHF. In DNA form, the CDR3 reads TGTGCCAGCAGTTCAGGGATTCATCAGCCCCAGCATTTT.

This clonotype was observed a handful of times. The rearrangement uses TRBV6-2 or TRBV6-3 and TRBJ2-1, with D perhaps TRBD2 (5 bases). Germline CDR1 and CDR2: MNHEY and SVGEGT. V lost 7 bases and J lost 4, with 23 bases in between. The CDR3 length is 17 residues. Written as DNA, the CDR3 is TGTGCCAGCACCCTCTCGGCTAGGACTTACCCATACAATGAGCAGTTCTTC. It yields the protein CASTLSARTYPYNEQFF.

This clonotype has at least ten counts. In nucleotides, the CDR3 is TGTGCCACCTCACCGCGGACAGGGTTGACCTACGAGCAGTACTTC. Translation: CATSPRTGLTYEQYF. The rearrangement uses TRBV7-6 and TRBJ2-7, with TRBD1 identical over 8 bases. Germline V gene lookup returns CDR1 SGHVS and CDR2 FNYEAQ. This CDR3 region has 15 residues. The trim removed 10 bases at V and 2 bases at J, leaving 13 bases unmatched.

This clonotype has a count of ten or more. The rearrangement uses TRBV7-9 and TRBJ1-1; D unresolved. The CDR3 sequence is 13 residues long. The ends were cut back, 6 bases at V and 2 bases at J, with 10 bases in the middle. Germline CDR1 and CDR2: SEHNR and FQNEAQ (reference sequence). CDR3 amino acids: CASRSGGNTEAFF. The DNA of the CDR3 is TGTGCCAGCAGATCCGGCGGTAACACTGAAGCTTTCTTT.